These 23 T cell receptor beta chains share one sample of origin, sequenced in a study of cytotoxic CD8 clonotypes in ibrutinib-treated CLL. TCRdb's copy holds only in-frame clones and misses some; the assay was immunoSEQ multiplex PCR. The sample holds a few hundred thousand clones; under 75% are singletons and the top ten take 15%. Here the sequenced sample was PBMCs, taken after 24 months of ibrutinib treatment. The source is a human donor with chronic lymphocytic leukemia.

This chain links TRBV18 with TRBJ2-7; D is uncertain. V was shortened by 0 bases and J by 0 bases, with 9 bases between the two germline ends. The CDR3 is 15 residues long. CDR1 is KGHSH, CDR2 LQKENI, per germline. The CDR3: CASSPPLSSSYEQYF. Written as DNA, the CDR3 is TGTGCCAGCTCACCACCGCTCTCTAGCTCCTACGAGCAGTACTTC.

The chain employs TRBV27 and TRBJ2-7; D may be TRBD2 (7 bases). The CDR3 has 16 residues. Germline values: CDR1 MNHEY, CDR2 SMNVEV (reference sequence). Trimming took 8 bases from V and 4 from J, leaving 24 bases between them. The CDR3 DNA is TGTGCCAGCTCCACGACGGGGGCTTGGCGGGGGTACGAGCAGTACTTC. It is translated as CASSTTGAWRGYEQYF.

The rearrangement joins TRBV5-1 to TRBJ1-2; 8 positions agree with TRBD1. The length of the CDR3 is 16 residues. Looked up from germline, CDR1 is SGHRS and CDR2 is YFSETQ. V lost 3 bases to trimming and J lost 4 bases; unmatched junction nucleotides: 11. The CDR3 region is CASSSAATGGSYGYTF. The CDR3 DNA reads TGCGCCAGCAGCTCGGCGGCCACAGGGGGTTCCTATGGCTACACCTTC.

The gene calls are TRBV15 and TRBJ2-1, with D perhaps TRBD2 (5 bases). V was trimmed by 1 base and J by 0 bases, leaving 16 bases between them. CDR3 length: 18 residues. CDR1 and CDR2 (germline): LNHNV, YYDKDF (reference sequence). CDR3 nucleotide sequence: TGTGCCACCAGCAGAGGATACGAAACGGGAAGCTCCTACAATGAGCAGTTCTTC. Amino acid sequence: CATSRGYETGSSYNEQFF.

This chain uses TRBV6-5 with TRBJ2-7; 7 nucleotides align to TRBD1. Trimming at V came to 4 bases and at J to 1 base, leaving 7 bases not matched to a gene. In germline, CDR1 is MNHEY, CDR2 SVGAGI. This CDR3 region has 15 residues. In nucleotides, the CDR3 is TGTGCCAGCAGTTGGGGGACAGAGCCTTCCTACGAGCAGTACTTC. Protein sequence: CASSWGTEPSYEQYF.

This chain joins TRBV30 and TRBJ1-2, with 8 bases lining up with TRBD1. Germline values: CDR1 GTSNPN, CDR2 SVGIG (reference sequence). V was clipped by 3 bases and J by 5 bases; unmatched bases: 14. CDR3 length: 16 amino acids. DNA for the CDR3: TGTGCCTGGAGAGGAGCAGGGGGCGCCGGTAGATATGGCTACACCTTC. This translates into CAWRGAGGAGRYGYTF.

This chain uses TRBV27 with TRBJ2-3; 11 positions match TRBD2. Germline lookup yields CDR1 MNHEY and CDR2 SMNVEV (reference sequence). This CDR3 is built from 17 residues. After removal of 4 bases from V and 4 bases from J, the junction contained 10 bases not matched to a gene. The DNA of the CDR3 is TGTGCCAGCAGTTCCGCGGTATTAGCGGGAGGGGCAGATACGCAGTATTTT. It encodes CASSSAVLAGGADTQYF.

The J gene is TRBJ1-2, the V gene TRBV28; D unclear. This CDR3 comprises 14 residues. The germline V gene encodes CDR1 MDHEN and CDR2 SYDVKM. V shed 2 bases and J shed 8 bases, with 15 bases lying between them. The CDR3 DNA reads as TGTGCCAGCAGTTTAACAGCTTCCCCTATCGGCTACACCTTC. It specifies CASSLTASPIGYTF.

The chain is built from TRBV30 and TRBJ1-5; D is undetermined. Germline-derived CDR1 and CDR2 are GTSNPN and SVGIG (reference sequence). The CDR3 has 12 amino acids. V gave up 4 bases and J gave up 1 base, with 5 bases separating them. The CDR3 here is CAWKESNQPQHF. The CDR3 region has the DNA TGTGCCTGGAAGGAAAGCAATCAGCCCCAGCATTTT. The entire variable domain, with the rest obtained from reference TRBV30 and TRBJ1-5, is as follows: SQTIHQWPATLVQPVGSPLSLECTVEGTSNPNLYWYRQAAGRGLQLLFYSVGIGQISSEVPQNLSASRPQDRQFILSSKKLLLSDSGFYLCAWKESNQPQHFGDGTRLSIL.

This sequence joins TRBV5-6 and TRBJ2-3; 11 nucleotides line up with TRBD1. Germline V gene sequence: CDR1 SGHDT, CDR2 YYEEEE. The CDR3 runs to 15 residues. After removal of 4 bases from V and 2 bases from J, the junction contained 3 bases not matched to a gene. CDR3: CASSPDRGLTDTQYF. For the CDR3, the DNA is TGTGCCAGCAGCCCGGACAGGGGGCTCACAGATACGCAGTATTTT.

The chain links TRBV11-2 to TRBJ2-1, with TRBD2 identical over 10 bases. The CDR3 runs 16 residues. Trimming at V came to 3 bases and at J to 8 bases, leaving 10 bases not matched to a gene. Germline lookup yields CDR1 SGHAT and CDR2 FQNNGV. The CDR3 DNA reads TGTGCCAGCAGCTTCATATCGGCTAGCGGGAGTGATGAGCAGTTCTTC. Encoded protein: CASSFISASGSDEQFF.

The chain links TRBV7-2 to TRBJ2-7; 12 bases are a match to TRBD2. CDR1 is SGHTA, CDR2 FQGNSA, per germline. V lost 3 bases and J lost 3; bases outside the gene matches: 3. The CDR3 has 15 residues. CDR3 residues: CASSFRLAGDYEQYF. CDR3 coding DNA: TGTGCCAGCAGCTTTCGACTAGCGGGAGACTACGAGCAGTACTTC. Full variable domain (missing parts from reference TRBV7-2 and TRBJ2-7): GAGVSQSPSNKVTEKGKDVELRCDPISGHTALYWYRQSLGQGLEFLIYFQGNSAPDKSGLPSDRFSAERTGGSVSTLTIQRTQQEDSAVYLCASSFRLAGDYEQYFGPGTRLTVT.

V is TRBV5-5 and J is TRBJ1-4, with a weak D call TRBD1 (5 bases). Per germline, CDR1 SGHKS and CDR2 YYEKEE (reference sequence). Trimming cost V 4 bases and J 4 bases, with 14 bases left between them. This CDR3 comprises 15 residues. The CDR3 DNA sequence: TGTGCCAGCAGCCTCTTGGTAGGGGATAATGAAAAACTGTTTTTT. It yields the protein CASSLLVGDNEKLFF.

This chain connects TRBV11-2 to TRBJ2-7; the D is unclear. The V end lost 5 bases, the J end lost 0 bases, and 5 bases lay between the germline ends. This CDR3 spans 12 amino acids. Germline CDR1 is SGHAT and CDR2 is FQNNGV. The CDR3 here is CASSPTSYEQYF. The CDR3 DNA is TGTGCCAGCAGCCCAACCTCCTACGAGCAGTACTTC. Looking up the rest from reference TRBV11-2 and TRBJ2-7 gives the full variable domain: EAGVAQSPRYKIIEKRQSVAFWCNPISGHATLYWYQQILGQGPKLLIQFQNNGVVDDSQLPKDRFSAERLKGVDSTLKIQPAKLEDSAVYLCASSPTSYEQYFGPGTRLTVT.

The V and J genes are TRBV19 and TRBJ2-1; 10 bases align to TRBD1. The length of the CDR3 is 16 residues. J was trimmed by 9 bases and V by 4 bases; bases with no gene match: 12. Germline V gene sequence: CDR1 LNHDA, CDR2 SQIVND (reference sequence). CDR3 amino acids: CASSTRGTGADGEQFF. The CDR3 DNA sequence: TGTGCCAGTAGTACCAGGGGGACAGGGGCTGACGGTGAGCAGTTCTTC.

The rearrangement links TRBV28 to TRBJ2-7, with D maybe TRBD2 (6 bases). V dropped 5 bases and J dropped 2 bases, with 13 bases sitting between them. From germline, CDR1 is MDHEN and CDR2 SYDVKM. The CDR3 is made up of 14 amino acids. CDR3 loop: CASSGRLVPYEQYF. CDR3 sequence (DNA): TGTGCCAGCAGTGGGCGACTAGTACCCTACGAGCAGTACTTC.

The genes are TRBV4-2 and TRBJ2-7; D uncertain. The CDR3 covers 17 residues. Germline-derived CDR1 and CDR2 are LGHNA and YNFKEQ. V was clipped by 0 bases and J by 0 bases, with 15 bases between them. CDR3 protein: CASSQDRGRILSYEQYF. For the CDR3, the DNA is TGTGCCAGCAGCCAAGATCGCGGACGGATTCTCTCCTACGAGCAGTACTTC.

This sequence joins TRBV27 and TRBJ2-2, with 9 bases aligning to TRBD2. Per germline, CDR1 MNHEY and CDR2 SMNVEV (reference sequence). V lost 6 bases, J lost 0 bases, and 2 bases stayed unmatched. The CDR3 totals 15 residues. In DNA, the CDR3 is TGTGCCAGCAGGGTAGCGGGAGCGAACACCGGGGAGCTGTTTTTT. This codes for CASRVAGANTGELFF.

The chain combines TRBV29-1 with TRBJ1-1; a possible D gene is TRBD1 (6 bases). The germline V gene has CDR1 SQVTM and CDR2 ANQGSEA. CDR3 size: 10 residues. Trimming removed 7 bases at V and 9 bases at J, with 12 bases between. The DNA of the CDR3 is TGCAGCGCCTGGACAGCGCAAGCTTTCTTT. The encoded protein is CSAWTAQAFF.

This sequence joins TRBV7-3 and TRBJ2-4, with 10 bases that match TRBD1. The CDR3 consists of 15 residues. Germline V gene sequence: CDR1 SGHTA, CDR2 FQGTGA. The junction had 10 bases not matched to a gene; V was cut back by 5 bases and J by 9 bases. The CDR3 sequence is CASSQAGTGDAIQYF. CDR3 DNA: TGTGCCAGCAGCCAGGCCGGGACAGGGGATGCCATTCAGTACTTC.

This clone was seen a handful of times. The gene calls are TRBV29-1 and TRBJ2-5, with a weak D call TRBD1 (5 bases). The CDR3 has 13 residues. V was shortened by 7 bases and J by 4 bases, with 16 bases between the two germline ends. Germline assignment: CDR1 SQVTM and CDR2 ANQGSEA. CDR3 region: CSALDSTGETQYF. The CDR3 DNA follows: TGCAGCGCCCTCGACAGTACGGGAGAGACCCAGTACTTC. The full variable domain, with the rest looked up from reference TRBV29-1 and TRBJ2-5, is SAVISQKPSRDICQRGTSLTIQCQVDSQVTMMFWYRQQPGQSLTLIATANQGSEATYESGFVIDKFPISRPNLTFSTLTVSNMSPEDSSIYLCSALDSTGETQYFGPGTRLLVL.

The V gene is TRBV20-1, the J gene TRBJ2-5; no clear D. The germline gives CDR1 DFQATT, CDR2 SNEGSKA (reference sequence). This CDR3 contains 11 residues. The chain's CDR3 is CSSFRGETQYF. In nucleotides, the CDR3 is TGCAGCTCGTTCCGCGGCGAGACCCAGTACTTC.

CDR3 residues: CASGTGDDTQYF. CDR3 coding DNA: TGTGCCAGTGGGACAGGGGATGATACGCAGTATTTT. The J gene is TRBJ2-3, the V gene TRBV6-4, with 10 nucleotides matching TRBD1. V trimming: 9 bases; J trimming: 6 bases; junction bases outside the gene matches: 3. Germline CDR1 is MRHNA and CDR2 is SNTAGT. CDR3 length: 12 amino acids.